The 18 T cell receptor beta chains reported below all come from one sample, sequenced in a study of cytomegalovirus exposure and HLA in healthy donors. With 60 Vbeta and 13 Jbeta primers, the PCR was carried out. The data were produced by immunoSEQ multiplex PCR, yet TCRdb's version contains in-frame clones alone and is incomplete. This sample carries tens of thousands of clones, approximately 80% of them seen once, and the ten largest clones take around 7%. Sequencing used PBMCs. These receptors all come from a human donor in good health.

V is TRBV6-6 and J is TRBJ2-7; D might be TRBD1 (5 bases). The CDR3 length is 12 residues. Germline V gene sequence: CDR1 MNHNY, CDR2 SVGAGI (reference sequence). V was cut by 8 bases and J by 2 bases, with 10 bases left in between. The CDR3: CASSGNTYEQYF. Written as DNA, the CDR3 is TGTGCCAGCTCAGGGAATACCTACGAGCAGTACTTC.

This clone was detected only a few times. The chain couples TRBV10-3 to TRBJ1-1; unclear D gene. The germline V gene encodes CDR1 ENHRY and CDR2 SYGVKD. The CDR3 has 12 amino acids. The germline V and J ends were trimmed by 5 bases and 0 bases, with 4 bases remaining between them. The CDR3 nucleotides read TGTGCCATCAGTACAATGAACACTGAAGCTTTCTTT. It is translated as CAISTMNTEAFF.

The V gene is TRBV5-1, the J gene TRBJ2-3, with no clear D. The CDR3 length is 14 residues. Trimming pared 0 bases from V and 0 bases from J, leaving 5 bases between. Germline values: CDR1 SGHRS, CDR2 YFSETQ. This CDR3 reads CASSLDSSTDTQYF. The CDR3 coding sequence is TGCGCCAGCAGCTTGGACAGCAGCACAGATACGCAGTATTTT.

This clone was counted only a few times. The chain combines TRBV6-1 with TRBJ2-7; a weak D match, TRBD2 (5 bases). V lost 4 bases, J lost 3 bases, and 7 bases lay in between. Germline V gene data show CDR1 as MNHNS and CDR2 as SASEGT. This CDR3 contains 12 residues. The CDR3 DNA follows: TGTGCCAGCAGTGCCGCGGGCTACGAGCAGTACTTC. It codes for CASSAAGYEQYF.

This clone has more than one count but fewer than ten. V is TRBV27 and J is TRBJ1-2; 8 bases match TRBD1. CDR3 length: 15 residues. V lost 5 bases and J lost 1; bases outside the gene matches: 6. Per germline, CDR1 MNHEY and CDR2 SMNVEV (reference sequence). The CDR3 region is CASSPGDRINYGYTF. The CDR3 DNA sequence: TGTGCCAGCAGTCCCGGGGACAGGATTAACTATGGCTACACCTTC.

This clone has only one observation. This chain uses TRBV2 with TRBJ1-5; weak D call: TRBD1 (6 bases). The CDR3 runs 15 residues. Germline V gene data show CDR1 as SNHLY and CDR2 as FYNNEI. The V gene lost 3 bases and the J gene lost 6 bases, with 15 bases spanning the gap. The CDR3 sequence is CASSDRRGRVQPQHF. The CDR3 DNA is TGTGCCAGCAGTGATCGCAGGGGCCGTGTTCAGCCCCAGCATTTT.

V is TRBV7-8 and J is TRBJ2-5; 7 bases agree with TRBD1. The germline V gene encodes CDR1 SGHVS and CDR2 FQNEAQ. The CDR3 totals 15 residues. Unmatched junction bases numbered 4, after V lost 3 bases and J lost 0 bases. The CDR3 protein is CASSFTGVNQETQYF. Here the CDR3 DNA reads TGTGCCAGCAGCTTTACAGGGGTCAACCAAGAGACCCAGTACTTC.

The chain has TRBV18 and TRBJ2-1; D unresolved. Germline CDR1 reads KGHSH; CDR2 reads LQKENI. V dropped 4 bases and J dropped 0 bases, with 10 bases sitting between them. This CDR3 region has 15 residues. This CDR3 is CASSQDINSYNEQFF. The CDR3 DNA follows: TGTGCCAGCTCACAAGACATAAACTCCTACAATGAGCAGTTCTTC.

The CDR3 DNA is TGTGCCAGCAGTTTTCACTCAGGGGCCTACGAGCAGTACTTC. This encodes CASSFHSGAYEQYF. This rearrangement joins TRBV27 to TRBJ2-7; possibly TRBD1 for D (6 bases). In germline, CDR1 is MNHEY, CDR2 SMNVEV (reference sequence). The V and J ends lost 3 bases and 2 bases respectively, with 11 bases between them. CDR3 length: 14 residues.

The chain couples TRBV28 to TRBJ2-5, with D uncertain. Trimming took off 2 bases at V and 4 bases at J, with 2 bases between the two ends. The germline gives CDR1 MDHEN, CDR2 SYDVKM. The CDR3 sequence is 11 residues long. The CDR3 is CASSLRETQYF. CDR3 sequence (DNA): TGTGCCAGCAGTTTACGAGAGACCCAGTACTTC. Looking up the rest from reference TRBV28 and TRBJ2-5 gives the full variable domain: DVKVTQSSRYLVKRTGEKVFLECVQDMDHENMFWYRQDPGLGLRLIYFSYDVKMKEKGDIPEGYSVSREKKERFSLILESASTNQTSMYLCASSLRETQYFGPGTRLLVL.

This chain connects TRBV4-1 to TRBJ2-2; the D gene is possibly TRBD2 (6 bases). This CDR3 has 12 residues. Trimming removed 11 bases at V and 3 bases at J, with 10 bases between. Per the germline V gene, CDR1 is MGHRA and CDR2 is YSYEKL. The CDR3 sequence is CAAAGYTGELFF. Written as DNA, the CDR3 is TGCGCCGCGGCGGGATACACCGGGGAGCTGTTTTTT.

V is TRBV7-9 and J is TRBJ1-5; 7 nucleotides line up with TRBD1. Germline trimming cut 5 bases from V and 4 bases from J; bases unmatched to any gene: 5. The CDR3 runs to 14 residues. Germline values: CDR1 SEHNR, CDR2 FQNEAQ (reference sequence). CDR3 bases: TGTGCCAGCAGCGATATACAGGGGAATCAGCCCCAGCATTTT. Residues: CASSDIQGNQPQHF.

This chain uses TRBV6-5 with TRBJ2-5; unclear D gene. Deletions cut 2 bases from V and 1 base from J, with 11 bases between. There are 15 residues in the CDR3. The V gene's germline CDR1 is MNHEY and CDR2 SVGAGI. The CDR3 nucleotides read TGTGCCAGCAGTTACGGGTTGGCGGTCCAAGAGACCCAGTACTTC. This encodes CASSYGLAVQETQYF.

This clone was seen a few times. This chain joins TRBV7-2 and TRBJ2-7; D is perhaps TRBD1 (6 bases). V shed 5 bases and J shed 1 base, with 15 bases lying between them. Germline loops: CDR1 SGHTA, CDR2 FQGNSA. This CDR3 is built from 15 residues. CDR3 nucleotide sequence: TGTGCCAGCAGCCGTTCCGGACAGCAATCCTACGAGCAGTACTTC. As protein: CASSRSGQQSYEQYF.

CDR3 protein: CASSPPRGRGGADGELFF. The CDR3 nucleotides are TGCGCCAGCAGCCCTCCTAGGGGGCGCGGGGGGGCCGACGGGGAGCTGTTTTTT. The J gene is TRBJ2-2, the V gene TRBV5-1; 9 nucleotides line up with TRBD2. Per germline, CDR1 SGHRS and CDR2 YFSETQ. V shed 4 bases and J 7 bases; nucleotides not matched to a gene: 17. The CDR3 extends over 18 amino acids.

The V gene is TRBV10-1, the J gene TRBJ2-1; 7 bases fit TRBD2. CDR1 and CDR2 from the germline V gene are WNHNN and SYGVQD (reference sequence). Trimming removed 2 bases from V and 4 bases from J; junction bases left unmatched: 5. The CDR3 is made up of 15 amino acids. CDR3 sequence: CASSERRGGYNEQFF. The CDR3 DNA reads TGCGCCAGCAGTGAGCGGCGGGGAGGGTACAATGAGCAGTTCTTC.

The rearrangement uses TRBV10-1 and TRBJ1-5; D might be TRBD1 (6 bases). The V end lost 6 bases, the J end lost 6 bases, and 15 bases lay between the germline ends. The CDR3 is 14 amino acids. From germline, CDR1 is WNHNN and CDR2 SYGVQD (reference sequence). As DNA, the CDR3 is TGCGCCAGCAGCGAAACAGGGACCCGTCAGCCCCAGCATTTT. Protein product: CASSETGTRQPQHF.

The genes are TRBV9 and TRBJ1-1, with D hard to call. Germline V gene lookup returns CDR1 SGDLS and CDR2 YYNGEE. The CDR3 runs to 14 residues. The ends were cut back, 4 bases at V and 1 base at J, with 11 bases in the middle. The DNA of the CDR3 is TGTGCCAGCAGCTCGATGCACAGGAACACTGAAGCTTTCTTT. It codes for CASSSMHRNTEAFF.